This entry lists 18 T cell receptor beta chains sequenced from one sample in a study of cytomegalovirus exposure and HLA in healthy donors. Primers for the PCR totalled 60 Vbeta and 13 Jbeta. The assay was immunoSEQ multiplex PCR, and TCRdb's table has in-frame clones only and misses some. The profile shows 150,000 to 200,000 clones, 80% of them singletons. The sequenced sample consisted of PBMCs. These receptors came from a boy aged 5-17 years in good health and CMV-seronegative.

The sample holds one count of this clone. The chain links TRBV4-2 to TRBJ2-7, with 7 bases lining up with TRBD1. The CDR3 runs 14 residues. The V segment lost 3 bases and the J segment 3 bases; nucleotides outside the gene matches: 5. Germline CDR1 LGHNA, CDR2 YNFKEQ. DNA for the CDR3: TGTGCCAGCAGCCATACAGGGGAAGGCTACGAGCAGTACTTC. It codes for CASSHTGEGYEQYF.

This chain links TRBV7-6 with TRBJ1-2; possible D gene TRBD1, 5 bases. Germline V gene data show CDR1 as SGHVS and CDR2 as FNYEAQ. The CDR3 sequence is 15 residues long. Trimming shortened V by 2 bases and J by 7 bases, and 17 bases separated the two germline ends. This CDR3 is CASSLSEAGVRGYTF. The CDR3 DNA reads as TGTGCCAGCAGCTTATCCGAGGCGGGGGTGCGTGGCTACACCTTC.

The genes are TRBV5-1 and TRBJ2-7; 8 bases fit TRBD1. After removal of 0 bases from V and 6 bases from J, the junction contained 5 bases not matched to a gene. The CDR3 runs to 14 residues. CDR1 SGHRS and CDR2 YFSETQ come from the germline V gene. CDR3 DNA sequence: TGCGCCAGCAGCTTGGGGACAGGGTCGGCCGAGCAGTACTTC. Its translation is CASSLGTGSAEQYF.

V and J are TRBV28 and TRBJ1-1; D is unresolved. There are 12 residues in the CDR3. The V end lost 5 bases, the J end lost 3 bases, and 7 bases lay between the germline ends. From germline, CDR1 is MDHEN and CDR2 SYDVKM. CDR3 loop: CASSLRYTEAFF. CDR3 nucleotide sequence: TGTGCCAGCAGTCTGAGATACACTGAAGCTTTCTTT.

CDR3 sequence (DNA): TGTGCCAGCAGTGCTAGGACTAGCGGGCATAGCACAGATACGCAGTATTTT. Translating gives CASSARTSGHSTDTQYF. The gene calls are TRBV25-1 and TRBJ2-3, with 11 positions matching TRBD2. V dropped 4 bases and J dropped 0; count of bases not matched to a gene: 6. The CDR3 length is 17 residues. Germline CDR1 is MGHDK and CDR2 is SYGVNS.

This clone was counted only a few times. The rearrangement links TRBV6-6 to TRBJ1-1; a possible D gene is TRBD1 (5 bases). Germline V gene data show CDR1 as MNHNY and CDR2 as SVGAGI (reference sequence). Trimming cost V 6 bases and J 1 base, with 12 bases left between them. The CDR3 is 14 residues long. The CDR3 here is CASSFRVENTEAFF. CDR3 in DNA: TGTGCCAGCAGCTTCAGGGTAGAGAACACTGAAGCTTTCTTT.

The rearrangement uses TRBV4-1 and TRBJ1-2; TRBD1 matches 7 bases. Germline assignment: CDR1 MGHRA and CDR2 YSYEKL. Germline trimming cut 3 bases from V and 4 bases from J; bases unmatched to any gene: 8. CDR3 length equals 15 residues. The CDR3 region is CASSHLPGQSYGYTF. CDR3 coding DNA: TGCGCCAGCAGCCATCTCCCGGGACAGTCCTATGGCTACACCTTC.

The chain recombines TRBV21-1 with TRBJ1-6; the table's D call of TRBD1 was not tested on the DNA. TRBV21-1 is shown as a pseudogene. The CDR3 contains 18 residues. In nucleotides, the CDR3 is TGTGCCAGCAGCAAAAGGGGGCCTGGTTGCAGGGAAAATTCACCCCTCCACTTT. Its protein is CASSKRGPGCRENSPLHF.

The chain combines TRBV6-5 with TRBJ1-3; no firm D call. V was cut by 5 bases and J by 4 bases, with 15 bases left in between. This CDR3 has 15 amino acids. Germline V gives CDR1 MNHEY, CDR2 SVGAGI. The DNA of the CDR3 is TGTGCCAGCAGTCGGGGATCTCTCCCCGGAAACACCATATATTTT. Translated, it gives CASSRGSLPGNTIYF.

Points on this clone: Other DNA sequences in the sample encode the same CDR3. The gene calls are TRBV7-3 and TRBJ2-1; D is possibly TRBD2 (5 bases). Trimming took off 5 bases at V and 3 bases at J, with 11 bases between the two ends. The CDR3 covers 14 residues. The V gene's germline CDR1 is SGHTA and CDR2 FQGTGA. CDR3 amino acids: CASSLAGGYNEQFF. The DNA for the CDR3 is TGTGCCAGCAGCCTTGCGGGTGGCTACAATGAGCAGTTCTTC. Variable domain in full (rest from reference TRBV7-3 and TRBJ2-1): GAGVSQTPSNKVTEKGKYVELRCDPISGHTALYWYRQSLGQGPEFLIYFQGTGAADDSGLPNDRFFAVRPEGSVSTLKIQRTERGDSAVYLCASSLAGGYNEQFFGPGTRLTVL.

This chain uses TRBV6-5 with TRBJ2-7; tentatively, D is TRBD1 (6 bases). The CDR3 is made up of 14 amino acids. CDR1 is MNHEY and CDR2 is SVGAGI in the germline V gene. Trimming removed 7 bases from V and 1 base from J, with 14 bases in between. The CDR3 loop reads CASTLTTGSYEQYF. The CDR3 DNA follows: TGTGCCAGCACTCTCACTACAGGGTCCTACGAGCAGTACTTC.

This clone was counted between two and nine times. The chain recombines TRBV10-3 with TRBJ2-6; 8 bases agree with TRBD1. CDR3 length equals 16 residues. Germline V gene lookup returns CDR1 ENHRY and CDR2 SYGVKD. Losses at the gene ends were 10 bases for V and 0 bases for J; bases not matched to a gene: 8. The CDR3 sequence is CATKGQEFSGANVLTF. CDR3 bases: TGTGCCACGAAGGGACAGGAGTTCTCTGGGGCCAACGTCCTGACTTTC.

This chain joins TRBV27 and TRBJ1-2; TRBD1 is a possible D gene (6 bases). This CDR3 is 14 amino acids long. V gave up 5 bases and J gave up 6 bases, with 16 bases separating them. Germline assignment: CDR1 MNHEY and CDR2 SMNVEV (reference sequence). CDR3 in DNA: TGTGCCAGCAGTCTACAGGGCCTTTGGAATGGCTACACCTTC. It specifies CASSLQGLWNGYTF.

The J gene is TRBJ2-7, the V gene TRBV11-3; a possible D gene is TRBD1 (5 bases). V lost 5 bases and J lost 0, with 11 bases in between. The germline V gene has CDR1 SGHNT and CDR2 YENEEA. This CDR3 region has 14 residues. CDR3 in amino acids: CASSGSRVSYEQYF. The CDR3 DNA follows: TGTGCCAGCAGCGGCAGCAGGGTCTCCTACGAGCAGTACTTC.

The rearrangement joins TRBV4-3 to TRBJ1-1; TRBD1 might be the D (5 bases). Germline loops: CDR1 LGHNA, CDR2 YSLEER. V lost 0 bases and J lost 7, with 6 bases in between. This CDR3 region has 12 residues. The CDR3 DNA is TGCGCCAGCAGCCAAGAAAGGGGTGAAGCTTTCTTT. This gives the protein CASSQERGEAFF.

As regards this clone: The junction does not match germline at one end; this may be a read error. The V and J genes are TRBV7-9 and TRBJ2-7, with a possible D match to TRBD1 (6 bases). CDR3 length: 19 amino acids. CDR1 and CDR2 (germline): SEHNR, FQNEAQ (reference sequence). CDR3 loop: CSSSFIPRGKGRGLYEQYF. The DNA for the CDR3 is TGTTCCAGCAGCTTTATTCCCAGGGGAAAAGGCCGTGGGCTGTACGAGCAGTACTTC.

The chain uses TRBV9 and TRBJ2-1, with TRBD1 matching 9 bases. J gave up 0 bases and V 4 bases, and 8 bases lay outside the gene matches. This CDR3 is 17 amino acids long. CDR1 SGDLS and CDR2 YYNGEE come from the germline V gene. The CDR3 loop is CASSSAQGASSYNEQFF. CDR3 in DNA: TGTGCCAGCAGCTCAGCACAGGGGGCCAGCTCCTACAATGAGCAGTTCTTC. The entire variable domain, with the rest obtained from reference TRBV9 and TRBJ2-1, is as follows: DSGVTQTPKHLITATGQRVTLRCSPRSGDLSVYWYQQSLDQGLQFLIQYYNGEERAKGNILERFSAQQFPDLHSELNLSSLELGDSALYFCASSSAQGASSYNEQFFGPGTRLTVL.

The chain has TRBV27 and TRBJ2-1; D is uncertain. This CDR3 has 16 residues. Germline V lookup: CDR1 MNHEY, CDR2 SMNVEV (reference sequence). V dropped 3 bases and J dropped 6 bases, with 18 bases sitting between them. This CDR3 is CASSLNNVGFVNEQFF. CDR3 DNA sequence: TGTGCCAGCAGTTTGAATAATGTCGGGTTTGTCAATGAGCAGTTCTTC.